This section outlines one T cell receptor beta chain sequence together with its context. Antigen specificity is unknown. The CDR3 spans 14 residues. V gave up 2 bases and J gave up 5 bases; unmatched junction bases: 6. CDR1 SQVTM and CDR2 ANQGSEA come from the germline V gene. TCRdb's copy holds only in-frame clones and misses some; the assay was immunoSEQ multiplex PCR. This sample has tens of thousands of clones, with approximately 70% found just once. The data derive from a study of early stage breast cancer tumors. Overall study context: Most of the 16 invasive tumors were ER+, PR+ and HER2-. Samples were sequenced at 7.5 to 10-fold average coverage.

General study findings and limits: Tumor and normal breast were distinguished via blood comparison in about 90% of the 16 patients. Enriched TCRB sequences shared across patients were mostly commonly generated sequences.

The V call is TRBV29-1, the J call TRBJ2-7; 10 bases are a match to TRBD1. The sample comprised blood. This clonotype was sampled from a person aged 35 to 50 with breast cancer. The CDR3 spells CSVELDRGLDEQYF. The CDR3 nucleotides read TGCAGCGTTGAACTGGACAGGGGGTTAGACGAGCAGTACTTC.